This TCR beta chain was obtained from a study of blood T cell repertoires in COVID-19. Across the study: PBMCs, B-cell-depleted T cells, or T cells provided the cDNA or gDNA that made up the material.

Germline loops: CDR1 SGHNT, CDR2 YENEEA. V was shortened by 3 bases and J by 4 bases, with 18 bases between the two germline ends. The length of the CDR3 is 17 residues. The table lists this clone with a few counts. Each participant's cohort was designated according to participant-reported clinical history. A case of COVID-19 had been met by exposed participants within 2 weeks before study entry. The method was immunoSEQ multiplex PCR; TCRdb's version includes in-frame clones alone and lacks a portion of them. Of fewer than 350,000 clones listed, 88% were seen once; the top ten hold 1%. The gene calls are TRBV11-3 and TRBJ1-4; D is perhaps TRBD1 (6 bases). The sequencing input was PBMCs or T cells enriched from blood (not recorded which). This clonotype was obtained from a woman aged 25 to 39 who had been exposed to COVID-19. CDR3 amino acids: CASSLSGQRDRNEKLFF. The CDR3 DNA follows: TGTGCCAGCAGCTTGAGTGGACAGCGAGACCGTAATGAAAAACTGTTTTTT.